The present TCR beta chain was sequenced within a study of T cells in localized non-small cell lung cancer. Findings of the study overall: Only one tumor region went through sequencing, so heterogeneity may still be there. Adjacent lung was found to contain a median about 60 of the top 100 tumor clones. Uninvolved adjacent lung showed higher T cell clonality than tumor. Elevated circulating T cell density in blood was associated with longer overall survival.

Details on this clone: Its matching antigen is unknown.

The repertoire was sequenced with immunoSEQ multiplex PCR; TCRdb's copy has only in-frame clones and lacks some. Of some 41,000 clones listed, 83% are singletons. This CDR3 is built from 13 residues. V gave up 0 bases and J gave up 7 bases, with 8 bases separating them. CDR1 is LGHNA and CDR2 is YSLEER in the germline V gene. The material was PBMCs, obtained before any cancer treatment. This receptor was identified in a man between 35 and 75 years old with stage II lung adenocarcinoma. V is TRBV4-3 and J is TRBJ2-3; D unresolved. The CDR3 loop reads CASSQDPSHTQYF. The CDR3 DNA follows: TGCGCCAGCAGCCAAGATCCCTCCCATACGCAGTATTTT.